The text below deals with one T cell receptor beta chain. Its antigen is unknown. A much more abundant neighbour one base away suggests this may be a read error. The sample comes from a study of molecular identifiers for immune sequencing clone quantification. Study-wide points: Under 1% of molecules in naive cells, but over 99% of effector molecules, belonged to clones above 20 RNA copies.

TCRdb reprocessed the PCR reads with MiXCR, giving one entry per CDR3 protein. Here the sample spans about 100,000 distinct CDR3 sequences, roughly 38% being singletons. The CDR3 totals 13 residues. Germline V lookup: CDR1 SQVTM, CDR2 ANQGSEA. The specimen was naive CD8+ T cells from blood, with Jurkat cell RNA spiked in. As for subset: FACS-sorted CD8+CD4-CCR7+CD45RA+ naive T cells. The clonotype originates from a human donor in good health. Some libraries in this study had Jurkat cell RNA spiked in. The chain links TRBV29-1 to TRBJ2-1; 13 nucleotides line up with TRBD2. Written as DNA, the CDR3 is TGCAGCCACCGGACTAGCGGGAGCGATGAGCGGTTCTTC. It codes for CSHRTSGSDERFF.